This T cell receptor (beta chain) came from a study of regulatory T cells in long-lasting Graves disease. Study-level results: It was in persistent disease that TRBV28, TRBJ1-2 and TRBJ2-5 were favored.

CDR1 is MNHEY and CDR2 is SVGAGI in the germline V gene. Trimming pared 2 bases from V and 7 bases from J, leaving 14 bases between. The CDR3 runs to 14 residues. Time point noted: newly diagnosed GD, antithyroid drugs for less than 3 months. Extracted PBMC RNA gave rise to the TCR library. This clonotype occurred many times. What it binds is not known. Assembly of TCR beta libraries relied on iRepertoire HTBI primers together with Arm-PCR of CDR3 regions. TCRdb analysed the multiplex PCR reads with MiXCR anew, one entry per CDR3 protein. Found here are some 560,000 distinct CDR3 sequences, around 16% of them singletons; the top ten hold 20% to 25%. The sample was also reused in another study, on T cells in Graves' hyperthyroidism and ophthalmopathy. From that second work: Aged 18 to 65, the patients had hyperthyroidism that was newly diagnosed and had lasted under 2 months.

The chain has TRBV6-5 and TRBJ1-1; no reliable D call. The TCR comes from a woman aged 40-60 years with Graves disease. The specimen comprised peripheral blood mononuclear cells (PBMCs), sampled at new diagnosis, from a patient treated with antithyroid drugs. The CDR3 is CASSYRSAANEAFF. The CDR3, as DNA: TGTGCCAGCAGTTACCGCTCAGCCGCTAATGAAGCTTTCTTT.